A single T cell receptor (beta chain) is shown here with its context. This entry belongs to a study of T cell changes during pregnancy in multiple sclerosis. Sequenced by immunoSEQ multiplex PCR; TCRdb stores in-frame clones only, minus some. Of tens of thousands of clones listed, roughly 90% are singletons. Sequenced material: CD4+ T cells from peripheral blood mononuclear cells, taken after pregnancy. This clonotype originated in a female donor in good health, enrolled as a control in a pregnancy study.

This CDR3 reads CASTFNLNGGAEAFF. CDR3 in DNA: TGTGCCAGCACATTTAACCTGAACGGGGGAGCTGAAGCTTTCTTT. The gene calls are TRBV7-2 and TRBJ1-1, with D perhaps TRBD1 (5 bases). V lost 7 bases to trimming and J lost 6 bases, with 21 bases between them. The CDR3 spans 15 residues. The germline gives CDR1 SGHTA, CDR2 FQGNSA.